The 26 T cell receptor beta chains reported below all come from one sample, sequenced in a study of cytomegalovirus exposure and HLA in healthy donors. The PCR had 60 Vbeta and 13 Jbeta primers. Profiling relied on immunoSEQ multiplex PCR, and the TCRdb table lists in-frame clones only, not all of them. This table holds 60,000 to 75,000 clones, 55% to 65% found once. Sequences were obtained from PBMCs. All receptors come from a woman aged 45-60 years in good health and CMV-seronegative.

In this sample, this clone turned up once. CDR3 DNA: TGTGCCAGCAGCGTAGGACTAGCGGGAAACGAGCAGTACTTC. This encodes CASSVGLAGNEQYF. The rearrangement links TRBV5-4 to TRBJ2-7; 12 nucleotides match TRBD2. Per the germline V gene, CDR1 is SGHNT and CDR2 is YYREEE (reference sequence). The CDR3 is 14 amino acids. V was clipped by 4 bases and J by 5 bases; unmatched bases: 4.

The V and J genes are TRBV6-5 and TRBJ1-6, with TRBD1 as a possible D gene (5 bases). The length of the CDR3 is 12 residues. Trimming left V 8 bases short and J 10 bases short, with 12 bases between. The germline gives CDR1 MNHEY, CDR2 SVGAGI. The CDR3 region has the DNA TGTGCCAGCGGGACTGGAAACTCACCCCTCCACTTT. Its protein is CASGTGNSPLHF.

The chain carries TRBV7-2 and TRBJ1-2, with unresolved D. This CDR3 is built from 15 residues. The germline CDR1 and CDR2 sequences are SGHTA and FQGNSA. V lost 1 base and J lost 4, with 13 bases in between. The DNA of the CDR3 is TGTGCCAGCAGCTTAGTTGCATCCAGTACCTATGGCTACACCTTC. Translated, it gives CASSLVASSTYGYTF.

The rearrangement joins TRBV7-6 to TRBJ2-7; possible D gene TRBD1, 8 bases. CDR1 SGHVS and CDR2 FNYEAQ come from the germline V gene. The CDR3 length is 14 residues. V was clipped by 5 bases and J by 4 bases, with 15 bases between them. The CDR3 DNA reads TGTGCCAGCAGCATGACAGGGGAGGGGTACGAGCAGTACTTC. Translation gives CASSMTGEGYEQYF.

This clone was found a few times. The chain employs TRBV4-1 and TRBJ2-1; D is unclear. This CDR3 spans 16 amino acids. Germline V gene sequence: CDR1 MGHRA, CDR2 YSYEKL. The V end was cut by 3 bases, the J end by 5 bases, with 17 bases between. DNA for the CDR3: TGCGCCAGCAGCCAGAACCCGTTTTGGCCTGACAATGAGCAGTTCTTC. Encoded protein: CASSQNPFWPDNEQFF.

The V and J genes are TRBV9 and TRBJ2-1, with TRBD2 identical over 7 bases. Unmatched junction bases numbered 10, after V lost 0 bases and J lost 7 bases. The CDR3 length is 16 residues. From germline, CDR1 is SGDLS and CDR2 YYNGEE. The CDR3, as DNA: TGTGCCAGCAGCGTAGGCACTAGCGTTCTCCATAATGAGCAGTTCTTC. This encodes CASSVGTSVLHNEQFF.

This clone was seen more than once but under ten times. V usage is TRBV25-1 and J usage is TRBJ1-2, with a possible D match to TRBD1 (6 bases). V was cut by 3 bases and J by 1 base, with 12 bases left in between. Per the germline V gene, CDR1 is MGHDK and CDR2 is SYGVNS. The CDR3 contains 15 residues. The CDR3 sequence: CASSDHREVNYGYTF. CDR3 nucleotide sequence: TGTGCCAGCAGTGACCACAGGGAAGTTAACTATGGCTACACCTTC.

The chain is built from TRBV7-2 and TRBJ1-4; 11 positions match TRBD1. V dropped 5 bases and J dropped 8; count of bases not matched to a gene: 7. The CDR3 is made up of 15 amino acids. Germline V gene lookup returns CDR1 SGHTA and CDR2 FQGNSA. CDR3 sequence (DNA): TGTGCCAGCAGCACCAGGACAGGGGGCCGGGAAAAACTGTTTTTT. Translating it yields CASSTRTGGREKLFF.

This clone was seen repeatedly, ten times or more. V gene TRBV19 combines with J gene TRBJ2-1, with TRBD2 matching 9 bases. The CDR3 sequence is 16 residues long. V lost 3 bases and J lost 8; bases outside the gene matches: 11. Germline V lookup: CDR1 LNHDA, CDR2 SQIVND (reference sequence). CDR3 region: CASSISRSGRGDEQFF. The CDR3 DNA reads TGTGCCAGTAGTATCAGCCGTAGCGGGAGAGGAGATGAGCAGTTCTTC.

The chain employs TRBV6-6 and TRBJ1-2, with 7 bases that match TRBD1. The V gene's germline CDR1 is MNHNY and CDR2 SVGAGI (reference sequence). The CDR3 sequence is 15 residues long. J gave up 7 bases and V 4 bases, and 12 bases lay outside the gene matches. This CDR3 reads CASSFQSQGTRGYTF. The DNA for the CDR3 is TGTGCCAGCAGTTTTCAATCACAGGGGACCCGTGGCTACACCTTC.

This chain connects TRBV9 to TRBJ2-7; 13 bases match TRBD2. The germline CDR1 and CDR2 sequences are SGDLS and YYNGEE. This CDR3 region has 15 residues. Trimming took 0 bases from V and 5 from J; bases not matched to a gene: 2. CDR3 loop: CASSVAGLAGDEQYF. Here the CDR3 DNA reads TGTGCCAGCAGCGTAGCAGGACTAGCGGGAGACGAGCAGTACTTC. The variable domain in full, with the rest retrieved from reference TRBV9 and TRBJ2-7, is DSGVTQTPKHLITATGQRVTLRCSPRSGDLSVYWYQQSLDQGLQFLIQYYNGEERAKGNILERFSAQQFPDLHSELNLSSLELGDSALYFCASSVAGLAGDEQYFGPGTRLTVT.

This clone has just one count. The rearrangement joins TRBV5-1 to TRBJ2-2; possibly TRBD2 for D (6 bases). This CDR3 has 16 amino acids. CDR1 is SGHRS, CDR2 YFSETQ, per germline. V was pared by 1 base and J by 0 bases, with 10 bases between. CDR3: CASSLLGLSNTGELFF. CDR3 nucleotide sequence: TGCGCCAGCAGCTTGCTGGGACTTTCGAACACCGGGGAGCTGTTTTTT.

In its sample, this clone was seen a few times. This specimen includes other DNA sequences encoding the same CDR3. This chain connects TRBV7-2 to TRBJ2-7; D gene ambiguous. In germline, CDR1 is SGHTA, CDR2 FQGNSA. Trimming took off 0 bases at V and 0 bases at J, with 9 bases between the two ends. This CDR3 is built from 15 residues. Here the CDR3 reads CASSLALSGSYEQYF. For the CDR3, the DNA is TGTGCCAGCAGCTTAGCGCTCTCCGGCTCCTACGAGCAGTACTTC.

This chain connects TRBV7-2 to TRBJ2-1; 15 nucleotides align to TRBD2. CDR3 length: 16 residues. Germline CDR1 SGHTA, CDR2 FQGNSA. The V and J ends lost 3 bases and 8 bases, in that order; junction bases with no gene match: 5. CDR3 sequence (DNA): TGTGCCAGCAGCTTCAGGACTAGCGGGAGGGGAGATGAGCAGTTCTTC. Its protein is CASSFRTSGRGDEQFF. Full variable domain (remainder filled in from reference TRBV7-2 and TRBJ2-1): GAGVSQSPSNKVTEKGKDVELRCDPISGHTALYWYRQSLGQGLEFLIYFQGNSAPDKSGLPSDRFSAERTGGSVSTLTIQRTQQEDSAVYLCASSFRTSGRGDEQFFGPGTRLTVL.

This chain links TRBV27 with TRBJ1-5; D remains unclear. Germline V gene lookup returns CDR1 MNHEY and CDR2 SMNVEV (reference sequence). This CDR3 contains 15 residues. V gave up 3 bases and J gave up 6 bases, with 15 bases separating them. The CDR3 nucleotides are TGTGCCAGCAGTTTTAGGTGGGGAGTTGGTCAGCCCCAGCATTTT. This encodes CASSFRWGVGQPQHF.

This sequence joins TRBV28 and TRBJ1-1; 7 bases match TRBD1. The CDR3 sequence is 15 residues long. CDR1 MDHEN and CDR2 SYDVKM come from the germline V gene. V lost 5 bases, J lost 1 base, and 7 bases stayed unmatched. CDR3 DNA: TGTGCCAGCAGTGACCCTAGGACAGGGAACACTGAAGCTTTCTTT. Translation: CASSDPRTGNTEAFF.

This clone appeared once. CDR3 sequence: CASSSTAMNTEAFF. The CDR3 bases are TGCGCCAGCAGCTCGACAGCCATGAACACTGAAGCTTTCTTT. The chain combines TRBV5-1 with TRBJ1-1, with a tentative D call TRBD1 (5 bases). V dropped 3 bases and J dropped 0 bases, with 9 bases sitting between them. Germline CDR1 and CDR2: SGHRS and YFSETQ. There are 14 residues in the CDR3.

The chain has TRBV5-4 and TRBJ2-4; D might be TRBD2 (5 bases). V was cut by 3 bases and J by 8 bases, with 18 bases left in between. The CDR3 runs to 15 residues. The V gene's germline CDR1 is SGHNT and CDR2 YYREEE (reference sequence). The CDR3 bases are TGTGCCAGCAGCTCCTACACCCAACTAGGAGACATTCAGTACTTC. This sequence encodes CASSSYTQLGDIQYF.

This sequence joins TRBV5-4 and TRBJ2-1, with TRBD2 as a possible D gene (6 bases). The CDR3 contains 13 residues. Germline CDR1 is SGHNT and CDR2 is YYREEE (reference sequence). Deletions cut 4 bases from V and 5 bases from J, with 10 bases between. The CDR3 spells CASSGDLHNEQFF. CDR3 nucleotide sequence: TGTGCCAGCAGCGGGGACTTACACAATGAGCAGTTCTTC.

V and J are TRBV18 and TRBJ1-4; TRBD1 aligns across 8 bases. V gave up 2 bases and J gave up 2 bases; unmatched junction bases: 4. The germline V gene has CDR1 KGHSH and CDR2 LQKENI. The CDR3 sequence is 16 residues long. CDR3 DNA: TGTGCCAGCTCACCAACGCCAGGGGGCACTAATGAAAAACTGTTTTTT. This encodes CASSPTPGGTNEKLFF.

J is TRBJ1-4 and V is TRBV28; D unclear. The CDR3 runs to 15 residues. The germline V gene encodes CDR1 MDHEN and CDR2 SYDVKM. The V gene lost 6 bases and the J gene lost 5 bases, with 16 bases spanning the gap. CDR3 in amino acids: CASRGWAAGNEKLFF. CDR3 nucleotide sequence: TGTGCCAGCAGGGGGTGGGCAGCGGGAAATGAAAAACTGTTTTTT.

The rearrangement uses TRBV6-6 and TRBJ1-3, with 7 bases lining up with TRBD1. Germline V gives CDR1 MNHNY, CDR2 SVGAGI (reference sequence). This CDR3 region has 16 residues. V lost 10 bases to trimming and J lost 0 bases; unmatched junction nucleotides: 12. The CDR3 loop reads CAIKSRGQSSGNTIYF. The CDR3 DNA reads TGTGCCATCAAGAGTAGGGGACAGAGCTCTGGAAACACCATATATTTT.

The chain combines TRBV6-5 with TRBJ1-2; no reliable D call. The CDR3 contains 14 residues. V gave up 4 bases and J gave up 0 bases, with 9 bases separating them. Germline values: CDR1 MNHEY, CDR2 SVGAGI. In DNA, the CDR3 is TGTGCCAGCAGTTCCAGGCTACCTAACTATGGCTACACCTTC. It encodes CASSSRLPNYGYTF.

A single count supports this clone. The chain couples TRBV4-2 to TRBJ1-2, with 8 bases matching TRBD1. CDR3 length: 14 residues. The germline V gene encodes CDR1 LGHNA and CDR2 YNFKEQ. J was trimmed by 7 bases and V by 3 bases; bases with no gene match: 7. CDR3 residues: CASSHVDREGGYTF. CDR3 coding DNA: TGTGCCAGCAGCCATGTGGACAGGGAGGGTGGCTACACCTTC.

This clone showed up just a few times. The chain has TRBV13 and TRBJ2-7; 12 positions agree with TRBD1. From germline, CDR1 is PRHDT and CDR2 FYEKMQ (reference sequence). The length of the CDR3 is 14 residues. The ends lost 5 bases at V and 7 bases at J; junction bases unmatched: 6. The CDR3 spells CASSPGTGGFEQYF. In DNA form, the CDR3 reads TGTGCCAGCAGCCCCGGGACAGGGGGCTTTGAGCAGTACTTC.

This clone was counted between two and nine times. The genes are TRBV27 and TRBJ1-1; no firm D call. The V and J ends lost 6 bases and 2 bases respectively, with 13 bases between them. In germline, CDR1 is MNHEY, CDR2 SMNVEV (reference sequence). CDR3 size: 14 residues. The CDR3 sequence: CASRGDNVNTEAFF. Written as DNA, the CDR3 is TGTGCCAGCAGGGGCGACAACGTCAACACTGAAGCTTTCTTT.